These T cell receptor beta chains were read from a single sample in a study of patients and donors after allogeneic stem cell transplantation. Via MiXCR, TCRdb re-called the RT-PCR reads, giving one row per CDR3 protein. The data contain about 110,000 distinct CDR3 sequences, 35% of them seen just once; the ten biggest clones take up around 25%. Sequencing was done on a sample of blood, either unsorted or a sorted T cell fraction (not recorded which). The receptors shown here come from a human donor who was either an allogeneic HSCT recipient or a stem cell or donor lymphocyte infusion donor (not recorded which). It is not recorded whose cells these are; they may come from a transplant donor. CDR3s include the opening cysteine and the closing phenylalanine or tryptophan. D genes are given only for firm matches.

CDR3aa: CASASGQGLYNEQFF; d_gene: TRBD1; v_gene: TRBV6-1; len: 15; j_gene: TRBJ2-1
CDR3aa: CSVRRREGPDTQYF; d_gene: TRBD2; v_gene: TRBV29-1; len: 14; j_gene: TRBJ2-3
CDR3aa: CSVMGNTEAFF; d_gene: NA; v_gene: TRBV29-1; len: 11; j_gene: TRBJ1-1
CDR3aa: CASSGVNEQYF; d_gene: NA; v_gene: TRBV28; len: 11; j_gene: TRBJ2-7
CDR3aa: CAISRNRGEDTQYF; d_gene: TRBD1; v_gene: TRBV10-3; len: 14; j_gene: TRBJ2-3
CDR3aa: CASSLEEGTPQHF; d_gene: NA; v_gene: TRBV5-1; len: 13; j_gene: TRBJ1-5
CDR3aa: CASSPPPATENSPLHF; d_gene: NA; v_gene: TRBV7-8; len: 16; j_gene: TRBJ1-6
CDR3aa: CSARQGGTYEQYF; d_gene: TRBD2; v_gene: TRBV20-1; len: 13; j_gene: TRBJ2-7
CDR3aa: CASSSRDRAHNQPQHF; d_gene: TRBD1; v_gene: TRBV28; len: 16; j_gene: TRBJ1-5
CDR3aa: CASSQARGEVTDTQYF; d_gene: NA; v_gene: TRBV4-3; len: 16; j_gene: TRBJ2-3
CDR3aa: CATNRGGDEQYF; d_gene: NA; v_gene: TRBV24-1; len: 12; j_gene: TRBJ2-7
CDR3aa: CATSDRTPSDTQYF; d_gene: NA; v_gene: TRBV24-1; len: 14; j_gene: TRBJ2-3
CDR3aa: CSASMGARQPQHF; d_gene: NA; v_gene: TRBV20-1; len: 13; j_gene: TRBJ1-5
CDR3aa: CASSPNRDKIGDTIYF; d_gene: NA; v_gene: TRBV18; len: 16; j_gene: TRBJ1-3
CDR3aa: CSVSPAANYGYTF; d_gene: NA; v_gene: TRBV29-1; len: 13; j_gene: TRBJ1-2
CDR3aa: CASSLDAGINIQYF; d_gene: NA; v_gene: TRBV7-2; len: 14; j_gene: TRBJ2-4
CDR3aa: CSAKRGGSYNEQFF; d_gene: TRBD2; v_gene: TRBV20-1; len: 14; j_gene: TRBJ2-1
CDR3aa: CASNLGGASNTEAFF; d_gene: TRBD1; v_gene: TRBV5-1; len: 15; j_gene: TRBJ1-1
CDR3aa: CSARIQPGRARDTQYF; d_gene: TRBD2; v_gene: TRBV20-1; len: 16; j_gene: TRBJ2-3
CDR3aa: CASSPIRGEETQYF; d_gene: NA; v_gene: TRBV18; len: 14; j_gene: TRBJ2-5
CDR3aa: CASSSRLAGGYQETQYF; d_gene: TRBD2; v_gene: TRBV7-9; len: 17; j_gene: TRBJ2-5
CDR3aa: CASSFRDSNQPQHF; d_gene: NA; v_gene: TRBV27; len: 14; j_gene: TRBJ1-5
CDR3aa: CASSQDSTGTGKNIQYF; d_gene: TRBD1; v_gene: TRBV14; len: 17; j_gene: TRBJ2-4
CDR3aa: CSARADGNTEAFF; d_gene: NA; v_gene: TRBV20-1; len: 13; j_gene: TRBJ1-1
CDR3aa: CASSLNGGQFF; d_gene: NA; v_gene: TRBV6-2/TRBV6-3; len: 11; j_gene: TRBJ2-1
CDR3aa: CASSQDVAGTYSYNEQFF; d_gene: TRBD2; v_gene: TRBV4-3; len: 18; j_gene: TRBJ2-1
CDR3aa: CATSREARNTGELFF; d_gene: NA; v_gene: TRBV15; len: 15; j_gene: TRBJ2-2
CDR3aa: CSARDPGTGVTGELFF; d_gene: TRBD1; v_gene: TRBV20-1; len: 16; j_gene: TRBJ2-2
CDR3aa: CASSLQVVMNTEAFF; d_gene: NA; v_gene: TRBV7-8; len: 15; j_gene: TRBJ1-1